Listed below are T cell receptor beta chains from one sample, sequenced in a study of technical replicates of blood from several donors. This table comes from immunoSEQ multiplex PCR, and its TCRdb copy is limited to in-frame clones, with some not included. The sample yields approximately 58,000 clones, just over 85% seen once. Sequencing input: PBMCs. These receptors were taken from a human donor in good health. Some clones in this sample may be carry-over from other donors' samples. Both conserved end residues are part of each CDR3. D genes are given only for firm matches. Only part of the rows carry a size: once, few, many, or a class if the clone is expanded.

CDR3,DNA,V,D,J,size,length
CASSVGLREITDTQYF,TGTGCCAGCAGCGTAGGATTGCGGGAGATCACAGATACGCAGTATTTT,TRBV9,TRBD2,TRBJ2-3,-,16
CAISGTEVNQPQHF,TGTGCCATCAGTGGGACAGAAGTTAATCAGCCCCAGCATTTT,TRBV10-3,-,TRBJ1-5,once,14
CASSFRDIAEKLFF,TGTGCCAGCAGCTTCCGGGACATTGCCGAAAAACTGTTTTTT,TRBV5-6,-,TRBJ1-4,-,14
CASQGARETQYF,TGTGCTAGCCAGGGGGCAAGGGAGACCCAGTACTTC,TRBV12-5,TRBD1,TRBJ2-5,-,12
CASSGTGYGYTF,TGCGCCAGCTCCGGGACAGGGTATGGCTACACCTTC,TRBV5-1,TRBD1,TRBJ1-2,-,12
CASSPDVGQGFGGYTF,TGTGCCAGCAGCCCTGACGTGGGACAGGGCTTTGGTGGCTACACCTTC,TRBV7-9,TRBD1,TRBJ1-2,once,16
CASSVDRTSNTEAFF,TGTGCCAGCAGCGTTGACAGGACCTCGAACACTGAAGCTTTCTTT,TRBV5-4,-,TRBJ1-1,-,15
CASSQGLDGLNYGYTF,TGCGCCAGCAGCCAAGGGTTGGACGGACTGAACTATGGCTACACCTTC,TRBV4-3,-,TRBJ1-2,once,16
CASSSYRDNEKLFF,TGTGCCAGCAGTTCATACAGGGATAATGAAAAACTGTTTTTT,TRBV27,-,TRBJ1-4,-,14
CASSLSGNEQFF,TGCGCCAGCAGTCTCAGTGGCAATGAGCAGTTCTTC,TRBV4-1,-,TRBJ2-1,-,12
CASSPRASGSREQYF,TGTGCCAGCAGTCCAAGGGCTAGCGGTTCTAGGGAGCAGTACTTC,TRBV25-1,TRBD2,TRBJ2-7,-,15
CASSGLAGTDTQYF,TGTGCCAGCAGTGGATTAGCGGGAACAGATACGCAGTATTTT,TRBV2,TRBD2,TRBJ2-3,-,14
CASSLLRDYTEAFF,TGTGCCAGCAGCCTCCTGAGGGATTACACTGAAGCTTTCTTT,TRBV11-3,-,TRBJ1-1,-,14
CASSLAGGNYGYTF,TGTGCCAGCAGTTTGGCAGGGGGCAACTATGGCTACACCTTC,TRBV27,TRBD1,TRBJ1-2,-,14
CASRDRPNTEAFF,TGTGCCAGTAGGGACAGACCGAACACTGAAGCTTTCTTT,TRBV19,-,TRBJ1-1,-,13
CASSMVSDSSYEQYF,TGTGCCAGTAGTATGGTATCGGACAGCTCCTACGAGCAGTACTTC,TRBV19,-,TRBJ2-7,-,15
CASSPMGDRGGETQYF,TGTGCCAGCAGTCCGATGGGGGACAGGGGTGGGGAGACCCAGTACTTC,TRBV25-1,TRBD1,TRBJ2-5,-,16
CSGWTGYNTEAFF,TGCAGCGGATGGACAGGGTATAACACTGAAGCTTTCTTT,TRBV29-1,TRBD1,TRBJ1-1,-,13
CASSSQGDGYTF,TGTGCCAGCAGTTCTCAGGGGGATGGCTACACCTTC,TRBV7-2,TRBD1,TRBJ1-2,-,12
CSVGGLTGGDSGNTIYF,TGCAGCGTCGGAGGGCTGACAGGGGGTGACTCTGGAAACACCATATATTTT,TRBV29-1,TRBD1,TRBJ1-3,-,17
CASGLTTVSGNTIYF,TGTGCTAGTGGTTTGACGACAGTCTCTGGAAACACCATATATTTT,TRBV12-5,-,TRBJ1-3,-,15
CASSAGQGSEQYF,TGTGCCAGCAGCGCGGGACAGGGTAGTGAGCAGTACTTC,TRBV9,TRBD1,TRBJ2-7,-,13
CSLTTGRGETQYF,TGCAGCCTCACCACGGGCCGAGGGGAGACCCAGTACTTC,TRBV29-1,-,TRBJ2-5,-,13
CSVGSGRNYGYTF,TGCAGCGTTGGATCGGGGAGAAACTATGGCTACACCTTC,TRBV29-1,-,TRBJ1-2,-,13
CASSVVGGRFAGELFF,TGTGCCAGCAGCGTAGTCGGAGGGAGGTTCGCCGGGGAGCTGTTTTTT,TRBV9,-,TRBJ2-2,-,16
CASSVEAETQYF,TGTGCCAGCAGCGTAGAAGCTGAGACCCAGTACTTC,TRBV9,-,TRBJ2-5,once,12
CASSSRRGSEAFF,TGTGCCAGCAGCTCTAGACGCGGCTCTGAAGCTTTCTTT,TRBV7-3,-,TRBJ1-1,-,13
CASSPGLAETGELFF,TGTGCCAGCAGCCCGGGACTAGCAGAAACCGGGGAGCTGTTTTTT,TRBV11-3,TRBD2,TRBJ2-2,-,15
CASSAARGLISYEQYF,TGTGCCAGCAGTGCGGCCAGGGGGCTAATCTCCTACGAGCAGTACTTC,TRBV2,TRBD1,TRBJ2-7,-,16
CASSPIMNTGELFF,TGTGCCAGCAGCCCTATCATGAACACCGGGGAGCTGTTTTTT,TRBV7-9,-,TRBJ2-2,once,14